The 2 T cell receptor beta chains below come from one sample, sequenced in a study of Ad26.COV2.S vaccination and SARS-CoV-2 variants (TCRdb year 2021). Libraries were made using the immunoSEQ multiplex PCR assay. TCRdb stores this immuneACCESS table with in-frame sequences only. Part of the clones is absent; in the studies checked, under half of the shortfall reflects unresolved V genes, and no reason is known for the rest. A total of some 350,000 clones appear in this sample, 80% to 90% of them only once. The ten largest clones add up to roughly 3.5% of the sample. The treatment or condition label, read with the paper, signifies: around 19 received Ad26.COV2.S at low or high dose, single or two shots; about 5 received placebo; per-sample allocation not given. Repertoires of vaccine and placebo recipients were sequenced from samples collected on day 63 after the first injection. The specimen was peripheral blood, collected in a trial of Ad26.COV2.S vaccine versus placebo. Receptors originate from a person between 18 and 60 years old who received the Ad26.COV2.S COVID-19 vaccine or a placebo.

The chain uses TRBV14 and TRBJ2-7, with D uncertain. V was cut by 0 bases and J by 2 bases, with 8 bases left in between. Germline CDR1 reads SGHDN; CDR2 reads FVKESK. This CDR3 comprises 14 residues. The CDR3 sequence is CASSQDFRPYEQYF. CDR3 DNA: TGTGCCAGCAGCCAAGATTTCCGACCCTACGAGCAGTACTTC.

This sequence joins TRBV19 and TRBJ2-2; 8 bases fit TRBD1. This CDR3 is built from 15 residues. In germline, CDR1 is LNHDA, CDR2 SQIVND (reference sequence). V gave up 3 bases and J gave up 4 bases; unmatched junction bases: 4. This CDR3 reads CASSILQGATGELFF. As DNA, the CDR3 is TGTGCCAGTAGTATCCTGCAGGGGGCCACCGGGGAGCTGTTTTTT.